A single sample gave rise to the 21 T cell receptor beta chains below, sequenced in a study of CD8+CD57+ T cells in acquired aplastic anemia. TCR beta VDJ and CDR3 were profiled, and genomic DNA was the template. TCRdb redid the calling of the reads with MiXCR, one entry per CDR3 protein. The repertoire has about 270,000 distinct CDR3 sequences, roughly 50% of them found once; the top ten carry less than 9.5%. Sequenced input: sorted CD4+, CD8+, or CD8+CD57+ T cells (not recorded which) from PBMCs. The receptors were sampled from a human donor with severe aplastic anemia or a healthy control (not recorded which).

The gene calls are TRBV10-3 and TRBJ2-2, with 8 nucleotides matching TRBD2. Germline loops: CDR1 ENHRY, CDR2 SYGVKD. CDR3 length: 18 amino acids. V was pared by 0 bases and J by 4 bases, with 10 bases of the junction left unmatched. The CDR3 DNA sequence: TGTGCCATCAGTGAGTCGAGTCGCGGGGGGCCCTTCACCGGGGAGCTGTTTTTT. It codes for CAISESSRGGPFTGELFF.

Ten or more counts support this clonotype. V is TRBV9 and J is TRBJ2-2; D remains unclear. Germline values: CDR1 SGDLS, CDR2 YYNGEE. Trimming left V 0 bases short and J 4 bases short, with 10 bases between. CDR3 size: 15 residues. CDR3 coding DNA: TGTGCCAGCAGCGTAGAACTTCCGGGCACCGGGGAGCTGTTTTTT. This encodes CASSVELPGTGELFF.

The chain's CDR3 is CASSLAHLGGAEAFF. Here the CDR3 DNA reads TGTGCCAGCAGCTTAGCGCATTTGGGGGGGGCTGAAGCTTTCTTT. V gene TRBV7-3 combines with J gene TRBJ1-1; tentative D call: TRBD1 (5 bases). The CDR3 contains 15 residues. Looked up from germline, CDR1 is SGHTA and CDR2 is FQGTGA. V lost 2 bases and J 6 bases, leaving 16 bases between the germline ends.

CDR3 in amino acids: CATSTGVSYEQYF. In DNA form, the CDR3 reads TGTGCCACCTCGACAGGGGTATCCTACGAGCAGTACTTC. The chain links TRBV15 to TRBJ2-7; the match to TRBD1 covers 8 bases. The CDR3 extends over 13 amino acids. CDR1 is LNHNV and CDR2 is YYDKDF in the germline V gene (reference sequence). The V segment lost 8 bases and the J segment 1 base; nucleotides outside the gene matches: 4.

This clonotype was detected only once. The chain recombines TRBV27 with TRBJ2-5; D uncertain. This CDR3 has 13 amino acids. V lost 6 bases to trimming and J lost 2 bases, with 10 bases between them. From germline, CDR1 is MNHEY and CDR2 SMNVEV (reference sequence). The CDR3 is CASRRTAQETQYF. CDR3 nucleotides: TGTGCCAGCAGACGAACAGCTCAAGAGACCCAGTACTTC.

The genes are TRBV19 and TRBJ1-6, with D possibly matching TRBD1 (6 bases). Germline CDR1 and CDR2: LNHDA and SQIVND (reference sequence). This CDR3 comprises 18 residues. The germline V and J ends were trimmed by 3 bases and 6 bases, with 21 bases remaining between them. The CDR3 region is CASSIGSAGTLTNSPLHF. CDR3 sequence (DNA): TGTGCCAGTAGTATCGGTTCAGCCGGGACACTTACTAATTCACCCCTCCACTTT.

V usage is TRBV6-5 and J usage is TRBJ2-7; D might be TRBD1 (6 bases). Germline values: CDR1 MNHEY, CDR2 SVGAGI. There are 14 residues in the CDR3. V was clipped by 6 bases and J by 3 bases, with 15 bases between them. CDR3 sequence: CASSFRTESYEQYF. In DNA form, the CDR3 reads TGTGCCAGCAGCTTTAGGACAGAAAGCTACGAGCAGTACTTC.

This chain connects TRBV15 to TRBJ1-2, with a weak D call TRBD1 (5 bases). This CDR3 has 15 residues. The germline V gene has CDR1 LNHNV and CDR2 YYDKDF (reference sequence). Trimming shortened V by 6 bases and J by 7 bases, and 21 bases separated the two germline ends. CDR3 residues: CATSNGAQGLGGYTF. CDR3 DNA: TGTGCCACCAGTAACGGGGCCCAGGGACTAGGTGGCTACACCTTC.

This chain connects TRBV25-1 to TRBJ1-5; tentative D call: TRBD1 (5 bases). Germline values: CDR1 MGHDK, CDR2 SYGVNS. This CDR3 has 14 amino acids. V dropped 4 bases and J dropped 6 bases, with 13 bases sitting between them. The CDR3 reads CASSAAVGVQPQHF. In DNA form, the CDR3 reads TGTGCCAGCAGTGCTGCTGTAGGGGTTCAGCCCCAGCATTTT.

This rearrangement joins TRBV5-1 to TRBJ1-1; TRBD1 is a possible D gene (6 bases). V lost 4 bases, J lost 1 base, and 14 bases lay in between. Germline V gives CDR1 SGHRS, CDR2 YFSETQ. The CDR3 contains 15 residues. CDR3 in amino acids: CASSLRTAANTEAFF. The CDR3 DNA follows: TGCGCCAGCAGCCTGCGGACAGCTGCGAACACTGAAGCTTTCTTT.

The chain couples TRBV28 to TRBJ1-6; D remains ambiguous. Germline V lookup: CDR1 MDHEN, CDR2 SYDVKM. There are 15 residues in the CDR3. V lost 4 bases and J 7 bases, leaving 14 bases between the germline ends. The CDR3 here is CASSSEGGKNSPLHF. For the CDR3, the DNA is TGTGCCAGCAGTTCCGAGGGTGGAAAGAATTCACCCCTCCACTTT.

The chain employs TRBV9 and TRBJ2-7, with D perhaps matching TRBD1 or TRBD2 (7 bases each). Deletions cut 4 bases from V and 5 bases from J, with 16 bases between. The CDR3 has 14 amino acids. Germline V gene sequence: CDR1 SGDLS, CDR2 YYNGEE. The CDR3 is CASSQPGGGNEQYF. The CDR3 DNA reads TGTGCCAGCAGCCAACCAGGGGGAGGGAACGAGCAGTACTTC.

The J gene is TRBJ2-7, the V gene TRBV12-3 or TRBV12-4; 7 bases are shared with TRBD1. CDR3 length equals 15 residues. V gave up 6 bases and J gave up 2 bases; unmatched junction bases: 10. The CDR3 here is CASSFRRQGAYEQYF. The CDR3, as DNA: TGTGCCAGCAGCTTCCGGCGACAGGGCGCCTACGAGCAGTACTTC.

The chain employs TRBV7-4 and TRBJ2-1; D not certain. The germline V gene has CDR1 SGHVT and CDR2 SQSDAQ. Trimming left V 5 bases short and J 8 bases short, with 10 bases between. The CDR3 covers 12 residues. The DNA of the CDR3 is TGTGCCAGCAGCCCAAGGTGGGATGAGCAGTTCTTC. Its protein product is CASSPRWDEQFF.

This clonotype was observed many times. The V gene is TRBV7-9, the J gene TRBJ1-6; D remains ambiguous. The CDR3 has 15 residues. V shed 5 bases and J shed 9 bases, with 17 bases lying between them. From germline, CDR1 is SEHNR and CDR2 FQNEAQ (reference sequence). The CDR3 here is CASSQTNGRISPLHF. CDR3 in DNA: TGTGCCAGCAGCCAAACAAACGGCCGAATTTCACCCCTCCACTTT.

This clonotype was found many times. V and J are TRBV6-2 or TRBV6-3 and TRBJ1-2; perhaps TRBD1 as D (5 bases). This CDR3 contains 16 residues. V lost 7 bases to trimming and J lost 3 bases, with 21 bases between them. The germline gives CDR1 MNHEY, CDR2 SVGEGT. The CDR3 here is CASTDRRSGRDYGYTF. The CDR3 region has the DNA TGTGCCAGCACGGACCGTAGGTCGGGCAGGGACTATGGCTACACCTTC.

This clonotype has a single count. The chain combines TRBV6-5 with TRBJ2-7; no firm D call. V lost 4 bases to trimming and J lost 7 bases, with 17 bases between them. Per the germline V gene, CDR1 is MNHEY and CDR2 is SVGAGI. This CDR3 region has 14 residues. CDR3 protein: CASSSVGYTGEQYF. CDR3 DNA sequence: TGTGCCAGCAGTTCGGTCGGGTATACCGGGGAGCAGTACTTC.

The gene calls are TRBV24-1 and TRBJ1-6; the D gene is possibly TRBD1 (5 bases). The CDR3 consists of 12 residues. Germline V CDR1 and CDR2: KGHDR, SFDVKD. Trimming removed 4 bases at V and 13 bases at J, with 10 bases between. CDR3 coding DNA: TGTGCCACCAGTGACCAGGGTTGGCCCCTCCACTTT. Translation: CATSDQGWPLHF.

The table lists this clonotype with a count of one. V gene TRBV7-2 combines with J gene TRBJ1-5, with D unresolved. V was cut by 5 bases and J by 0 bases, with 11 bases left in between. There are 15 residues in the CDR3. Germline V gene sequence: CDR1 SGHTA, CDR2 FQGNSA. The CDR3 loop is CASSTGGSSNQPQHF. In nucleotides, the CDR3 is TGTGCCAGCAGCACCGGCGGGTCTAGCAATCAGCCCCAGCATTTT.

This clonotype came up a few times. The CDR3 DNA sequence: TGTGCCAGCCCAAGCGGGGAAGGGGTCACCGGGGAGCTGTTTTTT. It codes for CASPSGEGVTGELFF. The chain combines TRBV3-1 with TRBJ2-2; 7 nucleotides align to TRBD2. CDR3 length equals 15 residues. The V and J ends lost 8 bases and 4 bases, in that order; junction bases with no gene match: 10. CDR1 and CDR2 from the germline V gene are LGHDT and YNNKEL (reference sequence).

This clonotype was observed a single time. This rearrangement joins TRBV24-1 to TRBJ2-6; D uncertain. V lost 5 bases to trimming and J lost 0 bases, with 4 bases between them. CDR3 size: 14 residues. Germline CDR1 reads KGHDR; CDR2 reads SFDVKD. The CDR3 bases are TGTGCCACCAGTGCCCCCTCTGGGGCCAACGTCCTGACTTTC. This translates into CATSAPSGANVLTF.